Given below is one T cell receptor (beta chain) in context. This clonotype has only one observation. This clone's antigen is unknown. No quality values exist for individual bases; no much larger clone is one base distant. The record originates from a study of blood T cells in healthy people across ages (dated by TCRdb to about 2015). At the level of the whole study: In model experiments, template switching captured about one uniquely barcoded TCR beta cDNA molecule for every two T cells. The study measured age-related changes in TCR beta repertoire diversity using deep sequencing normalized with unique cDNA molecular identifiers. Four age groups were formed from the donors: young (average 16 years), middle-aged (around 37), aged (approximately 60) and long-lived (more than 75). For two donors (one aged 18 to 30 and one aged 80 or older), the study analyzed two additional independent replicas of 1 million unique cDNA reads from the same blood draw.

Libraries came from 5' RACE. These reads were obtained on an Illumina HiSeq 2500. A second PCR of 7 to 11 cycles was run with a J-beta primer mix and a sample-barcoded 5' primer. Each TCR beta cDNA molecule received a unique molecular identifier from a template-switch 5' adaptor carrying 12 random nucleotides. Each sample yielded at least 3 million CDR3-containing paired-end reads. All of the RNA was converted into first-strand cDNA using the Mint cDNA synthesis kit, with a TRBC-specific oligonucleotide serving as the primer. All cDNA was treated with uracil-DNA glycosylase and then went through a first 18-cycle PCR with the universal primers M1SS and BC2_uni_R. The published analysis was carried out like this. Each sample was normalized by randomly selecting 1 million high-quality reads, each carrying a distinct molecular identifier. Reads with shared molecular identifiers were discarded instead of being binned into consensus sequences. MiTCR, run with a Q25 quality threshold and the strictest error-elimination algorithm, handled CDR3 identification, clonotype clustering and error correction. Lower-bound total TCR beta diversity was estimated with a nonparametric unseen species model using Euler transformation. Using fastp trimming at Q25 and MiXCR clonotype assembly, TCRdb reanalyzed the public sequencing data and kept in-frame beta chains. Records with the same CDR3 protein are collapsed into one entry carrying the most frequent genes and DNA. The V and J calls were not made by the authors but by TCRdb's processing. Within this sample are about 570,000 distinct CDR3 sequences, with 27% of them counted one time only. The ten largest clonotypes hold approximately 3.7% of the sample.

The investigation overall reported the following: Because donor CMV infection status was unknown, age-related changes in expanded clonotypes were potentially confounded. Estimates of total diversity based on one million sequenced T cells were regarded as lower bounds and as underestimates. Compared with the aged group, the long-lived group had more naive CD4+ T cells, fewer expanded clones and increased TCR diversity, suggesting age selection. Bulk unsorted PBMC profiling prevented conclusive comparison of naive and antigen-experienced compartments. Observed TCR beta diversity correlated strongly with the percentage of naive T cells measured by flow cytometry. Observed TCR beta diversity per million T cells fell roughly linearly with age, and a significant reduction was already apparent by age approximately 41.

Donors were 30 to 45 systemically healthy Caucasian individuals from Russia aged roughly 6 to 95 years. Roughly 9 milliliters of peripheral blood were drawn from each donor into EDTA-treated Vacutainer tubes. Ficoll-Paque density-gradient centrifugation was used to isolate PBMCs, with at least 6.5 million per sample. Total RNA, at least 5 micrograms per sample, was extracted from PBMCs with Trizol reagent. For every donor, an aliquot of PBMCs went through flow cytometry to measure the percentages of naive CD45RAhigh/CD27high T cells. This same sample was also part of a study on T cells of mothers and their children. The second investigation adds: Donors were nine systemically healthy Caucasian individuals: three mothers and their six children. cDNA synthesis used all of the extracted RNA, with roughly 1.6 ug of RNA in each 15 ul reaction. In the second PCR, the M1S primer added sample barcodes and 2-4 random nucleotides. More than 8 million TCR beta CDR3 reads were obtained from each mother, and roughly 3 million reads were obtained from each child. TCR recombination output is similarly shaped by thymic selection in related and unrelated pairs, with a minor effect exerted by inherited differences. Normalized repertoire overlap was always found to be slightly, but never significantly, higher in related mother-child pairs than in unrelated mother-child pairs. No persistent microchimeric T cell clones were found, with a detection sensitivity of roughly 100 clones per million clonotypes. To look for features that set related mother-child pairs apart from unrelated individuals, the researchers ran deep NGS to compare the TCR beta repertoires of mothers and children. The mean age was 40 +/- 4 years for the mothers and approximately 11 +/- 4 years for the children. After adapters were ligated using NEBNext reagents, the libraries underwent 100+100 nt paired-end sequencing on an Illumina HiSeq 2000. Mother and child libraries were prepared a month apart and sequenced in separate runs to prevent cross-contamination. For each donor, somewhere between roughly 450,000 and 2,000,000 distinct TCR beta clonotypes were identified. Naive TCR beta clonotypes were estimated from low-frequency clonotypes matched to each donor's FACS-determined naive share, without sorting.

The sequenced sample was blood. The source of this sequence is a boy between 2 and 15 years old in good health.

The sequenced DNA is TGTGCCAGCAGCCTCAGACAGATCTACAATGAGCAGTTCTTC. The resulting protein is CASSLRQIYNEQFF. The chain is assembled from TRBV6-6 and TRBJ2-1; TRBD1 is possibly the D segment (5 matching bases). Reading the germline V gene (reference sequence) gives CDR1 MNHNY and CDR2 SVGAGI. Reading from cysteine to phenylalanine, the CDR3 counts 14 amino acids. The only DNA kept is the CDR3, 42 bases in frame from the first base. The V end loses 6 bases and the J end loses 3 bases, and a stretch of 12 bases separates them.